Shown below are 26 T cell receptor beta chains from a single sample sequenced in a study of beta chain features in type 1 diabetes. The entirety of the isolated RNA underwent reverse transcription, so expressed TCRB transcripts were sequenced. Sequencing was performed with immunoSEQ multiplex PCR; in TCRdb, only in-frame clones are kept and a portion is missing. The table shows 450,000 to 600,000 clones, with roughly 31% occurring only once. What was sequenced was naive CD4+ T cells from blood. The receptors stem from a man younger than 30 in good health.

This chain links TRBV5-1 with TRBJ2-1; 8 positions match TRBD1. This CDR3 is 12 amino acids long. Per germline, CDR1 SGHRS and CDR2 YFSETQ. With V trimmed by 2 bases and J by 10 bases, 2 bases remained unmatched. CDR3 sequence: CASSFDRGEQFF. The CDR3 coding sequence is TGCGCCAGCAGCTTTGACAGGGGAGAGCAGTTCTTC.

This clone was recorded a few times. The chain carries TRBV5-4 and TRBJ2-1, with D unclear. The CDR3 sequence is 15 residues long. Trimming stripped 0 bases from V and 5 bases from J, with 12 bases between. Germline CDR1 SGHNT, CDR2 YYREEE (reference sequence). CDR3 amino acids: CASSLEPKSNNEQFF. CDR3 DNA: TGTGCCAGCAGCTTGGAACCGAAGTCCAACAATGAGCAGTTCTTC.

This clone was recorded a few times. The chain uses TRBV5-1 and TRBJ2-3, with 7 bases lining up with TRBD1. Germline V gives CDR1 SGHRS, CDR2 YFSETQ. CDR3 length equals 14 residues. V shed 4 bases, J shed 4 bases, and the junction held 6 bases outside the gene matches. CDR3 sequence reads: CASSHTGAADTQYF. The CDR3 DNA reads TGCGCCAGCAGCCATACAGGGGCGGCAGATACGCAGTATTTT.

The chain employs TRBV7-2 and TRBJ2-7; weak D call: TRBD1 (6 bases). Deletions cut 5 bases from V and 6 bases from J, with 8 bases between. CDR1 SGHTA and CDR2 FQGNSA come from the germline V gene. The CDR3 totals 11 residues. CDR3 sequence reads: CASSTGFEQYF. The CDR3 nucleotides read TGTGCCAGCAGCACAGGGTTCGAGCAGTACTTC.

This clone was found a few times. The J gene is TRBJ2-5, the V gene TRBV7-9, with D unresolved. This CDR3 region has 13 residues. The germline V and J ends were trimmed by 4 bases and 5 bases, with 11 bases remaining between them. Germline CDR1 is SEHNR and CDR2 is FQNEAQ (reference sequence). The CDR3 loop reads CASSSPGRETQYF. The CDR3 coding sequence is TGTGCCAGCAGCTCCCCGGGCAGGGAGACCCAGTACTTC.

The CDR3: CASSPSGGAYNEQFF. The CDR3, as DNA: TGTGCCAGCAGTCCCTCGGGCGGAGCCTACAATGAGCAGTTCTTC. The V call is TRBV28, the J call TRBJ2-1; no clear D gene. The germline gives CDR1 MDHEN, CDR2 SYDVKM. With 5 bases removed from V and 2 bases from J, the gap between germline ends came to 13 bases. The CDR3 contains 15 residues.

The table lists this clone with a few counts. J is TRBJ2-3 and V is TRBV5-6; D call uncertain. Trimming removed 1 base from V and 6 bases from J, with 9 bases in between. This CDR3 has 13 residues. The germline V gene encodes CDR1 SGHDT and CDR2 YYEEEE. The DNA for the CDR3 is TGTGCCAGCAGCTTGATCGGCGCCGATACGCAGTATTTT. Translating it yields CASSLIGADTQYF.

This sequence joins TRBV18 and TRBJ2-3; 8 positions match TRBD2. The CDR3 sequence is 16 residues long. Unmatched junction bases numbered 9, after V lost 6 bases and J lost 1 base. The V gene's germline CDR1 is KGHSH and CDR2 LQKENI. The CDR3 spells CASSPLAAGGTDTQYF. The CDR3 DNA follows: TGTGCCAGCTCGCCCTTGGCAGCGGGAGGCACAGATACGCAGTATTTT.

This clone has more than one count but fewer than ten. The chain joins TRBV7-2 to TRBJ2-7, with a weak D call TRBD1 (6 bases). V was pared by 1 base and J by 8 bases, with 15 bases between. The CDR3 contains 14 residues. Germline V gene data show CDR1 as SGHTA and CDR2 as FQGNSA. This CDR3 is CASSLGGPNIQQYF. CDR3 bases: TGTGCCAGCAGCTTAGGGGGGCCAAACATCCAGCAGTACTTC.

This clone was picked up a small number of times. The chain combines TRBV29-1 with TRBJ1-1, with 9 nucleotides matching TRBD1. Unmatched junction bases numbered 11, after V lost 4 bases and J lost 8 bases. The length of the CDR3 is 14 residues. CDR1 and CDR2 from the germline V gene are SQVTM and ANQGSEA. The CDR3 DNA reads TGCAGCGTTGTTTCGGACAGGGGTATGTCGGAAGCTTTCTTT. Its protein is CSVVSDRGMSEAFF.

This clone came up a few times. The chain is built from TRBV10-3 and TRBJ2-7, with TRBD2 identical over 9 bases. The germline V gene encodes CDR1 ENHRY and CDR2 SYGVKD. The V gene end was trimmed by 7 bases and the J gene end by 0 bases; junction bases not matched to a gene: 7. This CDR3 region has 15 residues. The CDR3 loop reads CAIKMASGISYEQYF. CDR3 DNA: TGTGCCATCAAGATGGCTAGCGGGATCTCCTACGAGCAGTACTTC.

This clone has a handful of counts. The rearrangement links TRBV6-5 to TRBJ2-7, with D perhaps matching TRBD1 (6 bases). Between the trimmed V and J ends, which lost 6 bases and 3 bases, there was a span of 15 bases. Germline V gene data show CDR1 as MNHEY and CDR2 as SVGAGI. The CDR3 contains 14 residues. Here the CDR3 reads CASRPKGQIYEQYF. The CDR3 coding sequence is TGTGCCAGCAGACCAAAAGGACAGATCTACGAGCAGTACTTC.

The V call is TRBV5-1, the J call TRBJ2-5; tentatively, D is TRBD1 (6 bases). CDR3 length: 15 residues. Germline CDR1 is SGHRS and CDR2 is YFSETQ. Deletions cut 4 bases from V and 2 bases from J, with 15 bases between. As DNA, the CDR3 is TGCGCCAGCAGCCCCGAACCGGGACAACAAGAGACCCAGTACTTC. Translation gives CASSPEPGQQETQYF.

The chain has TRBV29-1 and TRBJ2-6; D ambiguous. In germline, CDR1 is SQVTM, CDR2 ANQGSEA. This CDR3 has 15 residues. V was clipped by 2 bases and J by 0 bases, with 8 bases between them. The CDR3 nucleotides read TGCAGCGTTGAAATGGCGGACTCTGGGGCCAACGTCCTGACTTTC. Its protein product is CSVEMADSGANVLTF.

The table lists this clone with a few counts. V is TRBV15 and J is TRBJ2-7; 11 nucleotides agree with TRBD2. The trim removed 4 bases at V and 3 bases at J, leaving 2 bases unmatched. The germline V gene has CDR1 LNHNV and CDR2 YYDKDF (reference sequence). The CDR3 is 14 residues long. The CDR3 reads CATSKTSGVYEQYF. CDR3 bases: TGTGCCACCAGCAAGACTAGCGGGGTCTACGAGCAGTACTTC. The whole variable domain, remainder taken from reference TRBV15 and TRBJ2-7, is DAMVIQNPRYQVTQFGKPVTLSCSQTLNHNVMYWYQQKSSQAPKLLFHYYDKDFNNEADTPDNFQSRRPNTSFCFLDIRSPGLGDTAMYLCATSKTSGVYEQYFGPGTRLTVT.

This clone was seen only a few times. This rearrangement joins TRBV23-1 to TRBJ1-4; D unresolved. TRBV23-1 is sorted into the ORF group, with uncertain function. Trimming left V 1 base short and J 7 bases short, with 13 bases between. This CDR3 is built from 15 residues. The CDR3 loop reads CASSQWFGEAEKLFF. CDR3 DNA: TGCGCCAGCAGTCAATGGTTCGGGGAGGCTGAAAAACTGTTTTTT.

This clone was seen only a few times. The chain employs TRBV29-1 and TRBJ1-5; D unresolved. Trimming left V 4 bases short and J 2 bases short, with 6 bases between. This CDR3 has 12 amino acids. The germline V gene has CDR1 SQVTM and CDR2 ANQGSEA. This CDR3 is CSVVAGNQPQHF. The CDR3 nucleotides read TGCAGCGTTGTGGCAGGCAATCAGCCCCAGCATTTT.

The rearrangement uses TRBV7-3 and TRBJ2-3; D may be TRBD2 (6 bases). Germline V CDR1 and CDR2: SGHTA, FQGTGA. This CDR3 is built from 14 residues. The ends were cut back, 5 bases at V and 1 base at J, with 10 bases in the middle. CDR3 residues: CASSIGTRTDTQYF. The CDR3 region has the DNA TGTGCCAGCAGCATCGGGACTCGCACAGATACGCAGTATTTT. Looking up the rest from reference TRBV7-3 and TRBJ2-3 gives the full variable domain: GAGVSQTPSNKVTEKGKYVELRCDPISGHTALYWYRQSLGQGPEFLIYFQGTGAADDSGLPNDRFFAVRPEGSVSTLKIQRTERGDSAVYLCASSIGTRTDTQYFGPGTRLTVL.

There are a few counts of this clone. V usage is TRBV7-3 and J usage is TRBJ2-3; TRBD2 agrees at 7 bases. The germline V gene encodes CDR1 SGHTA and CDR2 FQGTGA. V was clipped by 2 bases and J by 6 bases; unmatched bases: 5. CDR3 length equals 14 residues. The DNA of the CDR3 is TGTGCCAGCAGCTTAGGGGCGGGAGTGGATACGCAGTATTTT. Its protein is CASSLGAGVDTQYF.

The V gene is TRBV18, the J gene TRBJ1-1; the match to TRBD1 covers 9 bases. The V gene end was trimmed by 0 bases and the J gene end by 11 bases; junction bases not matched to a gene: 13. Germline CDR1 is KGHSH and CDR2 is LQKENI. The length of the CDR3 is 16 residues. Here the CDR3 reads CASSPPLTGGAFGAFF. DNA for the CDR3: TGTGCCAGCTCACCACCTCTAACAGGGGGCGCGTTTGGCGCTTTCTTT. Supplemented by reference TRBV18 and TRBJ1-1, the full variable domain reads NAGVMQNPRHLVRRRGQEARLRCSPMKGHSHVYWYRQLPEEGLKFMVYLQKENIIDESGMPKERFSAEFPKEGPSILRIQQVVRGDSAAYFCASSPPLTGGAFGAFFGQGTRLTVV.

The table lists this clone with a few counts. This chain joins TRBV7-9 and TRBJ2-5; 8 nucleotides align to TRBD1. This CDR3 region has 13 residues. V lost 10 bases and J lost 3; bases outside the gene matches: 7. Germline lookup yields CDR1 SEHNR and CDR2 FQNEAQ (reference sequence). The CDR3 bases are TGTGCCACCTCCAGGGGGCCTGAAGAGACCCAGTACTTC. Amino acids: CATSRGPEETQYF.

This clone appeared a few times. CDR3 sequence: CAWRIRLWSYTF. Written as DNA, the CDR3 is TGTGCCTGGAGAATACGATTATGGAGCTACACCTTC. V usage is TRBV30 and J usage is TRBJ1-2; D unclear. This CDR3 contains 12 residues. CDR1 and CDR2 (germline): GTSNPN, SVGIG (reference sequence). V lost 3 bases to trimming and J lost 9 bases, with 14 bases between them.

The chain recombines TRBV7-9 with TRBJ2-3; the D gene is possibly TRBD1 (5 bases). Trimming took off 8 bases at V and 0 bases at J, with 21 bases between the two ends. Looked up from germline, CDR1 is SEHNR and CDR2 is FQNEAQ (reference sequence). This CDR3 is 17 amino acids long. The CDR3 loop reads CASGHSQQVPSTDTQYF. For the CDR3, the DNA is TGTGCCAGCGGTCACAGCCAACAGGTTCCTAGCACAGATACGCAGTATTTT.

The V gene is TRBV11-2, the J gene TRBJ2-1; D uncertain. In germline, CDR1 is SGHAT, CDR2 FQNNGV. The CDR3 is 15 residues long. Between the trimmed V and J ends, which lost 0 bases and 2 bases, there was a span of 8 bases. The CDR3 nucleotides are TGTGCCAGCAGCTTAGATCAGCAGGCCTACAATGAGCAGTTCTTC. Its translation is CASSLDQQAYNEQFF.

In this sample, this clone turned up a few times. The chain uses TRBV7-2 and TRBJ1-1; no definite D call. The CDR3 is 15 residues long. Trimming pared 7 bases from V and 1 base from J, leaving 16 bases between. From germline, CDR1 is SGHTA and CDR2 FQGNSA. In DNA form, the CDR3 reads TGTGCCAGCAACAGCTTACGACACTCGAACACTGAAGCTTTCTTT. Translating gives CASNSLRHSNTEAFF.

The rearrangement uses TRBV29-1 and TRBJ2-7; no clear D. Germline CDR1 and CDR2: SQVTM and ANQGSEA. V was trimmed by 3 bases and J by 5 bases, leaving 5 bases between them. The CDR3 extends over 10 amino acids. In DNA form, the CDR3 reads TGCAGCGTTGACGTCCACGAGCAGTACTTC. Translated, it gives CSVDVHEQYF.